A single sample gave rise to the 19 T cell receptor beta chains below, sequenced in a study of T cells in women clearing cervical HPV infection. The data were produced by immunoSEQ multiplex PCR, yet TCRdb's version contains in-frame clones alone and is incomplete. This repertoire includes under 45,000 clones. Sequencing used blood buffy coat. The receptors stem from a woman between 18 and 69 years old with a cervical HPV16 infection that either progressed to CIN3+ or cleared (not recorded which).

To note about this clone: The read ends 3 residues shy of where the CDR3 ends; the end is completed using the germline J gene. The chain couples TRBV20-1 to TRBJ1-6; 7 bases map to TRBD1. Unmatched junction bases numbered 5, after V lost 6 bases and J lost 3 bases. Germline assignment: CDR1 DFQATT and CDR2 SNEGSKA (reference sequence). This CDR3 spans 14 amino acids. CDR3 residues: CSARTGDYNSPLHF. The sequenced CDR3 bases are TGCAGTGCGAGGACAGGCGACTATAATTCACCC.

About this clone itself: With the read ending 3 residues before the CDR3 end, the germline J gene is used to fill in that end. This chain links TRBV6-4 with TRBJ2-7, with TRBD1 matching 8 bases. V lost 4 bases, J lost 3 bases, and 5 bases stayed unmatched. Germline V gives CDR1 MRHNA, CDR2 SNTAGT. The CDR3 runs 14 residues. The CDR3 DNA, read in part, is TGTGCCAGCAGTGTCCCTGACAGGGGCTACGAG. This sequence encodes CASSVPDRGYE. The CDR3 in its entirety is CASSVPDRGYEQYF.

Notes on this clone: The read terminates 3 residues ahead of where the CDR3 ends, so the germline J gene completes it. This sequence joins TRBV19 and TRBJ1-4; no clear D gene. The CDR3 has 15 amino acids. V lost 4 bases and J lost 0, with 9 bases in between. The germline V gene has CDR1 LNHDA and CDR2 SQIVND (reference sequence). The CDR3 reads CASSTQIATNEKLFF. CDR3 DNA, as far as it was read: TGTGCCAGTAGTACCCAGATTGCAACTAATGAAAAA.

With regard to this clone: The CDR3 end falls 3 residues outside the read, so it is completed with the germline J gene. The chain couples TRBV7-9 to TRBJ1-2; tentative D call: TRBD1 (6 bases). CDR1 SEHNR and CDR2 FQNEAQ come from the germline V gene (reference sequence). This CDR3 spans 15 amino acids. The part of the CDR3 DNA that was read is TGTGCCAGCAGCGTTCTACAGGGAAAAAGGCTCGAC. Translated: CASSVLQGKRLD. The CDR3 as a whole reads CASSVLQGKRLDYTF.

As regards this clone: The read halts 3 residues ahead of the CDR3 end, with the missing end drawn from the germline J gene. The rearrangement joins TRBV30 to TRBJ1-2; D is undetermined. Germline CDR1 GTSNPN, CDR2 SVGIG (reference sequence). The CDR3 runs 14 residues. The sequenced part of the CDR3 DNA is TGTGCCTGGAGCCCCCGCCTAGCGGGGAATGAC. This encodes CAWSPRLAGND. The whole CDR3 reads CAWSPRLAGNDYTF.

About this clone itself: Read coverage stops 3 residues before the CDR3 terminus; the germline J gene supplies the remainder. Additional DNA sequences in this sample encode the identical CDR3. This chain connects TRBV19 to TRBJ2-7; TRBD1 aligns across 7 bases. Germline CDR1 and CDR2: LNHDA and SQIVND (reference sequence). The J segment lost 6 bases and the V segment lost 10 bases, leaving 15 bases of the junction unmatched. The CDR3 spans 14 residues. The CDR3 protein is CANLRTGGCIEQYF. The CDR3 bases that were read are TGTGCCAATCTCCGGACAGGAGGTTGCATCGAG.

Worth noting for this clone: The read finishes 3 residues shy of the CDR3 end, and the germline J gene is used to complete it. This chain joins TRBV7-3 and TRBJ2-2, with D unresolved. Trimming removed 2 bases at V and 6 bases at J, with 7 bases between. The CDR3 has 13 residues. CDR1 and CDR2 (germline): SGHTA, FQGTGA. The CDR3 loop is CASSLETAGELFF. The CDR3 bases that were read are TGTGCCAGCAGCTTAGAAACAGCCGGGGAG. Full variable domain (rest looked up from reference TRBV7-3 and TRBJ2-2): GAGVSQTPSNKVTEKGKYVELRCDPISGHTALYWYRQSLGQGPEFLIYFQGTGAADDSGLPNDRFFAVRPEGSVSTLKIQRTERGDSAVYLCASSLETAGELFFGEGSRLTVL.

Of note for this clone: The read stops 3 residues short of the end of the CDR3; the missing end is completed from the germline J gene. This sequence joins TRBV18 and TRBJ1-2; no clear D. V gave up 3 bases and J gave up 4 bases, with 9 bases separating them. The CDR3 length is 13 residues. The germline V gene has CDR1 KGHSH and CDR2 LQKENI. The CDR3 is CASSPSGVYGYTF. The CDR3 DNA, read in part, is TGTGCCAGCTCACCCTCCGGGGTCTATGGC.

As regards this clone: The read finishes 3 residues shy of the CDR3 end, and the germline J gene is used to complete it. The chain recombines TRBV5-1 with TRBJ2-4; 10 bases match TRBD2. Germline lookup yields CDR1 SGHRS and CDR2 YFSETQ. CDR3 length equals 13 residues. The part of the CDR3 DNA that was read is TGCGCCAGCAGCTCAGGACTAGCGGAGTCT. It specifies CASSSGLAES. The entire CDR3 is CASSSGLAESQYF.

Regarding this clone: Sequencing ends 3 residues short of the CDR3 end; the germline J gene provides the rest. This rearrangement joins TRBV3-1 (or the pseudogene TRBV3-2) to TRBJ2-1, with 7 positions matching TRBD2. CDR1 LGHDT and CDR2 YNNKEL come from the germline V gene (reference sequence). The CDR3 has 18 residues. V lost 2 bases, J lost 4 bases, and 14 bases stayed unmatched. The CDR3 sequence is CASSQLAAPPIIYNEQFF. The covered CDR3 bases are TGTGCCAGCAGCCAACTAGCGGCCCCCCCGATTATTTACAATGAG.

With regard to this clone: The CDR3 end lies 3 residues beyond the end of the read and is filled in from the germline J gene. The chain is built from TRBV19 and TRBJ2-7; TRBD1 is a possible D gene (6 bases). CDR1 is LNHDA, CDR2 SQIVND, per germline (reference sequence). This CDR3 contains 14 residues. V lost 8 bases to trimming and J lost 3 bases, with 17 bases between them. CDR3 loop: CASSFPGHLYEQYF. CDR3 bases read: TGTGCCAGTTCCTTCCCGGGACACCTCTACGAG.

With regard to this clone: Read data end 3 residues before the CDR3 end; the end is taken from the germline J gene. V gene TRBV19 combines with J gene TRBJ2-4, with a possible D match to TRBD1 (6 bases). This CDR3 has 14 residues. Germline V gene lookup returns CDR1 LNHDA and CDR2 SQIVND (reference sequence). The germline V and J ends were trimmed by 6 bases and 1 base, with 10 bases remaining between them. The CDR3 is CASSRGEAKNIQYF. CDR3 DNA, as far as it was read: TGTGCCAGTAGCAGGGGAGAGGCCAAAAACATT.

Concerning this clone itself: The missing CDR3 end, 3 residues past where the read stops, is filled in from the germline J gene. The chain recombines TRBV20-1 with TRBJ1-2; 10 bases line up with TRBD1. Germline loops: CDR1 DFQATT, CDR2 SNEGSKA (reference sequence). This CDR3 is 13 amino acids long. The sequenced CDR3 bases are TGCAGTGCTAGACTCGGGACAGGGGTCGGC. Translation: CSARLGTGVG. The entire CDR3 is CSARLGTGVGYTF.

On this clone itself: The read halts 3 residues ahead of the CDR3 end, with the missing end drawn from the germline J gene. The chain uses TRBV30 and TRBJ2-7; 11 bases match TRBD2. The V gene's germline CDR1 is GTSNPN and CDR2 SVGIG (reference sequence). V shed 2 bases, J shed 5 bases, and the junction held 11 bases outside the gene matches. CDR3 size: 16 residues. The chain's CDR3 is CAWSPPFASGRNEQYF. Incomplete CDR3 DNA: TGTGCCTGGAGTCCCCCTTTTGCTAGCGGGAGGAACGAG. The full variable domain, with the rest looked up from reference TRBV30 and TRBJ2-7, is SQTIHQWPATLVQPVGSPLSLECTVEGTSNPNLYWYRQAAGRGLQLLFYSVGIGQISSEVPQNLSASRPQDRQFILSSKKLLLSDSGFYLCAWSPPFASGRNEQYFGPGTRLTVT.

Partial CDR3 DNA: TGTGCCAGCAGCTTGGGGGCAGGGAAAGTCGCCTACGAG. Translated: CASSLGAGKVAYE. The CDR3 as a whole reads CASSLGAGKVAYEQYF. This chain uses TRBV5-4 with TRBJ2-7; D possibly corresponds to TRBD1 (5 bases). Read data end 3 residues before the CDR3 end; the end is taken from the germline J gene. The length of the CDR3 is 16 residues. Germline lookup yields CDR1 SGHNT and CDR2 YYREEE (reference sequence). The germline V and J ends were trimmed by 0 bases and 2 bases, with 15 bases remaining between them.

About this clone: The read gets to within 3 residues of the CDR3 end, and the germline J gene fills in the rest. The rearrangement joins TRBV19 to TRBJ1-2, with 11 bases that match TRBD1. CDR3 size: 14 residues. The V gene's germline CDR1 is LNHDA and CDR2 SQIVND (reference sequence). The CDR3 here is CASLEGTGGGGYTF. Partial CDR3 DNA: TGTGCCAGCCTAGAAGGGACAGGGGGAGGCGGC.

CDR3 sequence: CASSLTGLGGDTQYF. The sequenced part of the CDR3 DNA is TGTGCCAGCAGCTTAACAGGGTTGGGGGGAGATACG. This chain uses TRBV7-3 with TRBJ2-3, with D perhaps TRBD2 (6 bases). The read finishes 3 residues shy of the CDR3 end, and the germline J gene is used to complete it. V lost 0 bases to trimming and J lost 5 bases, with 12 bases between them. The CDR3 has 15 amino acids. In germline, CDR1 is SGHTA, CDR2 FQGTGA.

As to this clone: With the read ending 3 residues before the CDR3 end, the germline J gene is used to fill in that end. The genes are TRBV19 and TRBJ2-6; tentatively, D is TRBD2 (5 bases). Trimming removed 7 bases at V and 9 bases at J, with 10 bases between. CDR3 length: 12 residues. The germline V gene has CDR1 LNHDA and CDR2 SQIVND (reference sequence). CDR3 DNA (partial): TGTGCCAGTACAGGCGGGTTCAACGTC. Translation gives CASTGGFNV. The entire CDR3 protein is CASTGGFNVLTF.

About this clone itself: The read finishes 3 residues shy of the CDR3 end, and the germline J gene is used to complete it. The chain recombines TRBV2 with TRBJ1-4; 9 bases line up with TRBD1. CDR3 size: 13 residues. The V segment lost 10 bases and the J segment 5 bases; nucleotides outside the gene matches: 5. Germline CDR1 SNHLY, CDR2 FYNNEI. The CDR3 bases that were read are TGTGCCACTAAGGGACAGGGAAATGAAAAA. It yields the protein CATKGQGNEK. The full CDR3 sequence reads CATKGQGNEKLFF.